This TCR beta chain was documented in a study of T cell responses to AZD1222 COVID-19 vaccine. The germline V and J ends were trimmed by 3 bases and 10 bases, with 7 bases remaining between them. Germline CDR1 MDHEN, CDR2 SYDVKM. CDR3 length: 11 amino acids. Sequenced by immunoSEQ multiplex PCR; TCRdb stores in-frame clones only, minus some. The repertoire has 70,000 or so clones, over 60% of them found once; the top ten carry over 10%. Study-wide points: When two AZD1222 doses had been given, Spike-specific TCR breadth and depth rose. Repertoire sampling occurred only after the peak T cell response. In a largely white British group with more females than males, clonal diversity was possibly underestimated. Seropositivity was recorded at baseline in only five to seven AZD1222 recipients.

A remark on this clone: Its antigen is as yet unknown.

The receptor was isolated from an adult in good health. The sample was peripheral blood, taken on day 0 of AZD1222 vaccination. The V and J genes are TRBV28 and TRBJ2-1; no reliable D call. Written as DNA, the CDR3 is TGTGCCAGCAGTTTGGTCAAAGAGCAGTTCTTC. Translation gives CASSLVKEQFF. Variable domain in full (rest from reference TRBV28 and TRBJ2-1): DVKVTQSSRYLVKRTGEKVFLECVQDMDHENMFWYRQDPGLGLRLIYFSYDVKMKEKGDIPEGYSVSREKKERFSLILESASTNQTSMYLCASSLVKEQFFGPGTRLTVL.